Listed below are T cell receptor beta chains from one sample, sequenced in a study of blood T cell repertoires in COVID-19. Assay: immunoSEQ multiplex PCR; the TCRdb copy retains only in-frame clones and omits some. Of 150,000 to 200,000 clones listed, about three quarters are singletons. Input material: peripheral blood. The receptor source for this set is an elderly woman with COVID-19, enrolled during active disease. The CDR3 runs from the conserved cysteine through the conserved F or W. D genes are given only for firm matches. The listing skips clone size in some rows; elsewhere it reads once, few, many or a size class.

v_gene: TRBV19
j_gene: TRBJ1-2
d_gene: -
abundance: -
CDR3aa: CASSITGTFYGYTF
CDR3nt: TGTGCCAGTAGTATAACCGGGACTTTTTATGGCTACACCTTC

v_gene: TRBV27
j_gene: TRBJ2-7
d_gene: TRBD1
abundance: -
CDR3aa: CASRAGTGPYEQYF
CDR3nt: TGTGCCAGCAGAGCCGGGACAGGGCCCTACGAGCAGTACTTC

v_gene: TRBV4-1
j_gene: TRBJ1-6
d_gene: TRBD1
abundance: -
CDR3aa: CASSQPLRGTNSPLHF
CDR3nt: TGCGCCAGCAGCCAACCCCTCAGGGGGACGAATTCACCCCTCCACTTT

v_gene: TRBV5-1
j_gene: TRBJ2-5
d_gene: TRBD1
abundance: -
CDR3aa: CASSFLSTGMETQYF
CDR3nt: TGCGCCAGCAGCTTCCTCTCGACAGGGATGGAGACCCAGTACTTC

v_gene: TRBV27
j_gene: TRBJ1-1
d_gene: -
abundance: -
CDR3aa: CASSASRDTEAFF
CDR3nt: TGTGCCAGCAGTGCGTCCAGGGACACTGAAGCTTTCTTT

v_gene: TRBV5-4
j_gene: TRBJ2-3
d_gene: -
abundance: -
CDR3aa: CASSLAAGSDTQYF
CDR3nt: TGTGCCAGCAGCTTGGCTGCGGGGTCAGATACGCAGTATTTT

v_gene: TRBV4-2
j_gene: TRBJ1-2
d_gene: TRBD1
abundance: -
CDR3aa: CASSRSTGQGSLGYTF
CDR3nt: TGTGCCAGCAGCCGGAGTACGGGACAGGGATCCCTAGGCTACACCTTC

v_gene: TRBV6-4
j_gene: TRBJ2-1
d_gene: TRBD2
abundance: -
CDR3aa: CASSVLAGGDEQFF
CDR3nt: TGTGCCAGCAGTGTTCTAGCGGGAGGGGATGAGCAGTTCTTC

v_gene: TRBV10-3
j_gene: TRBJ2-2
d_gene: -
abundance: -
CDR3aa: CAISDIRSGWTGELFF
CDR3nt: TGTGCCATCAGTGATATACGGAGCGGGTGGACCGGGGAGCTGTTTTTT

v_gene: TRBV5-4
j_gene: TRBJ2-3
d_gene: TRBD1
abundance: -
CDR3aa: CASSEDRVQDTQYF
CDR3nt: TGTGCCAGCAGCGAGGACAGGGTGCAAGATACGCAGTATTTT

v_gene: TRBV29-1
j_gene: TRBJ2-1
d_gene: TRBD2
abundance: -
CDR3aa: CSVTGLAGGQYNEQFF
CDR3nt: TGCAGCGTCACCGGACTAGCGGGGGGCCAATACAATGAGCAGTTCTTC

v_gene: TRBV2
j_gene: TRBJ1-4
d_gene: -
abundance: -
CDR3aa: CASRQNEKLFF
CDR3nt: TGTGCCAGCAGGCAGAATGAAAAACTGTTTTTT

v_gene: TRBV15
j_gene: TRBJ2-3
d_gene: -
abundance: -
CDR3aa: CATRPTETDTQYF
CDR3nt: TGTGCCACCAGACCGACAGAGACAGATACGCAGTATTTT

v_gene: TRBV19
j_gene: TRBJ2-7
d_gene: -
abundance: -
CDR3aa: CASSINRGGTYEQYF
CDR3nt: TGTGCCAGTAGTATCAACAGGGGGGGGACCTACGAGCAGTACTTC

v_gene: TRBV6-5
j_gene: TRBJ1-1
d_gene: TRBD1
abundance: -
CDR3aa: CASRWTGWDTEAFF
CDR3nt: TGTGCCAGCAGGTGGACAGGGTGGGACACTGAAGCTTTCTTT

v_gene: TRBV24-1
j_gene: TRBJ1-2
d_gene: -
abundance: -
CDR3aa: CATSVPRPQGNGYTF
CDR3nt: TGTGCCACCAGTGTCCCTCGGCCACAGGGCAATGGCTACACCTTC

v_gene: TRBV4-1
j_gene: TRBJ1-5
d_gene: TRBD1
abundance: -
CDR3aa: CASSQDPTGGNDQPQHF
CDR3nt: TGCGCCAGCAGCCAAGATCCCACAGGGGGGAATGATCAGCCCCAGCATTTT

v_gene: TRBV20-1
j_gene: TRBJ2-7
d_gene: TRBD1
abundance: -
CDR3aa: CSASLDRGPSIHEQYF
CDR3nt: TGCAGTGCTAGTCTGGACAGGGGTCCCTCTATCCACGAGCAGTACTTC

v_gene: TRBV19
j_gene: TRBJ1-5
d_gene: -
abundance: -
CDR3aa: CASSIGGGWDNQPQHF
CDR3nt: TGTGCCAGTAGTATAGGGGGAGGGTGGGACAATCAGCCCCAGCATTTT

v_gene: TRBV7-2
j_gene: TRBJ1-3
d_gene: -
abundance: -
CDR3aa: CASSLARDSGNTIYF
CDR3nt: TGTGCCAGCAGCTTAGCGCGGGACTCTGGAAACACCATATATTTT

v_gene: TRBV5-4
j_gene: TRBJ1-1
d_gene: TRBD1
abundance: -
CDR3aa: CASSRGTGGMNTEAFF
CDR3nt: TGTGCCAGCAGCCGCGGGACAGGGGGGATGAACACTGAAGCTTTCTTT

v_gene: TRBV5-1
j_gene: TRBJ2-7
d_gene: -
abundance: once
CDR3aa: CASSLGGRDYEQYF
CDR3nt: TGCGCCAGCAGCTTGGGAGGTCGGGACTACGAGCAGTACTTC

v_gene: TRBV14
j_gene: TRBJ2-5
d_gene: TRBD2
abundance: -
CDR3aa: CASSPFGGGREETQYF
CDR3nt: TGTGCCAGCAGCCCCTTTGGGGGGGGTCGGGAAGAGACCCAGTACTTC

v_gene: TRBV5-6
j_gene: TRBJ2-1
d_gene: -
abundance: -
CDR3aa: CASSPGYNEQFF
CDR3nt: TGTGCCAGCAGCCCAGGGTACAATGAGCAGTTCTTC

v_gene: TRBV18
j_gene: TRBJ1-5
d_gene: TRBD1
abundance: -
CDR3aa: CASSTGQGGQPQHF
CDR3nt: TGTGCCAGCTCAACGGGACAGGGCGGTCAGCCCCAGCATTTT

v_gene: TRBV6-2/TRBV6-3
j_gene: TRBJ2-1
d_gene: -
abundance: -
CDR3aa: CASSYPGGPAPYNEQFF
CDR3nt: TGTGCCAGCAGTTACCCTGGAGGCCCAGCCCCTTACAATGAGCAGTTCTTC

v_gene: TRBV27
j_gene: TRBJ2-3
d_gene: TRBD2
abundance: -
CDR3aa: CASSWSGGPTDTQYF
CDR3nt: TGTGCCAGCAGTTGGAGCGGGGGGCCCACAGATACGCAGTATTTT

v_gene: TRBV4-2
j_gene: TRBJ1-3
d_gene: TRBD1
abundance: -
CDR3aa: CASSQDPLNLDRLGNTIYF
CDR3nt: TGTGCCAGCAGCCAAGATCCCTTAAACCTGGACAGGCTTGGAAACACCATATATTTT

v_gene: TRBV7-6
j_gene: TRBJ2-3
d_gene: -
abundance: -
CDR3aa: CASSPRGDTQYF
CDR3nt: TGTGCCAGCAGCCCTCGAGGGGATACGCAGTATTTT

v_gene: TRBV10-3
j_gene: TRBJ1-5
d_gene: TRBD1
abundance: -
CDR3aa: CAISEFEGQGSQPQHF
CDR3nt: TGTGCCATCAGTGAGTTTGAGGGACAGGGGAGTCAGCCCCAGCATTTT

v_gene: TRBV24-1
j_gene: TRBJ2-5
d_gene: -
abundance: -
CDR3aa: CATSDLRGNQETQYF
CDR3nt: TGTGCCACCAGTGATTTGCGGGGAAACCAAGAGACCCAGTACTTC

v_gene: TRBV12-3/TRBV12-4
j_gene: TRBJ1-1
d_gene: TRBD1
abundance: once
CDR3aa: CASTPGQGYKAFF
CDR3nt: TGTGCCAGCACCCCGGGACAGGGTTATAAAGCTTTCTTT

v_gene: TRBV7-8
j_gene: TRBJ2-1
d_gene: -
abundance: few
CDR3aa: CASSLFGANYNEQFF
CDR3nt: TGTGCCAGCAGCTTATTTGGGGCCAACTACAATGAGCAGTTCTTC

v_gene: TRBV6-5
j_gene: TRBJ1-2
d_gene: TRBD1
abundance: -
CDR3aa: CASSLRQGGYGYTF
CDR3nt: TGTGCCAGCAGTCTACGACAGGGCGGCTATGGCTACACCTTC

v_gene: TRBV7-9
j_gene: TRBJ2-7
d_gene: TRBD1
abundance: -
CDR3aa: CASSPGTANYEQYF
CDR3nt: TGTGCCAGCAGCCCGGGGACAGCTAACTACGAGCAGTACTTC

v_gene: TRBV3-1/TRBV3-2
j_gene: TRBJ1-2
d_gene: -
abundance: -
CDR3aa: CASSQDRRKYGYTF
CDR3nt: TGTGCCAGCAGCCAAGATAGGAGAAAGTATGGCTACACCTTC

v_gene: TRBV5-1
j_gene: TRBJ2-5
d_gene: -
abundance: -
CDR3aa: CASSESGSETQYF
CDR3nt: TGCGCCAGCAGTGAGTCAGGGTCCGAGACCCAGTACTTC

v_gene: TRBV2
j_gene: TRBJ1-6
d_gene: -
abundance: -
CDR3aa: CASSGQAGSYNSPLHF
CDR3nt: TGTGCCAGCAGTGGACAGGCGGGCTCCTATAATTCACCCCTCCACTTT

v_gene: TRBV5-4
j_gene: TRBJ1-4
d_gene: -
abundance: once
CDR3aa: CASSLGQGRGKLFF
CDR3nt: TGTGCCAGCAGCTTGGGGCAGGGAAGGGGAAAACTGTTTTTT

v_gene: TRBV27
j_gene: TRBJ1-1
d_gene: TRBD1
abundance: -
CDR3aa: CASSASRGGWSEAFF
CDR3nt: TGTGCCAGCAGTGCCAGCAGAGGGGGCTGGTCTGAAGCTTTCTTT

v_gene: TRBV28
j_gene: TRBJ2-1
d_gene: TRBD1
abundance: -
CDR3aa: CASSSGTGVDNEQFF
CDR3nt: TGTGCCAGCAGCTCCGGGACAGGGGTCGACAATGAGCAGTTCTTC

v_gene: TRBV6-6
j_gene: TRBJ1-5
d_gene: -
abundance: -
CDR3aa: CASSYSPTESNQPQHF
CDR3nt: TGTGCCAGCAGTTACTCTCCGACAGAGAGCAATCAGCCCCAGCATTTT

v_gene: TRBV28
j_gene: TRBJ2-1
d_gene: -
abundance: -
CDR3aa: CASSSMTREVDEQFF
CDR3nt: TGTGCCAGCAGTTCCATGACTAGGGAGGTCGATGAGCAGTTCTTC

v_gene: TRBV6-6
j_gene: TRBJ2-1
d_gene: TRBD1
abundance: few
CDR3aa: CASRPPGTGVNEQFF
CDR3nt: TGTGCCAGCAGACCCCCCGGGACAGGGGTCAATGAGCAGTTCTTC

v_gene: TRBV6-5
j_gene: TRBJ1-2
d_gene: TRBD1
abundance: -
CDR3aa: CASSRDRGANYGYTF
CDR3nt: TGTGCCAGCAGTCGGGACAGGGGAGCTAACTATGGCTACACCTTC